The sequence of this T cell receptor beta chain was determined in a study of control samples from healthy donors and cancer patients. Assay: immunoSEQ multiplex PCR; the TCRdb copy retains only in-frame clones and omits some. Of 110,000 or so clones listed, around 89% are singletons. The TCR comes from a woman between 45 and 65 years old in good health. The sample taken for sequencing was blood.

This CDR3 is CASSYSRVSSYEQYF. The CDR3 region has the DNA TGTGCCAGCAGTTACTCCCGGGTCAGCTCCTACGAGCAGTACTTC. This rearrangement joins TRBV6-5 to TRBJ2-7; D unresolved. Per the germline V gene, CDR1 is MNHEY and CDR2 is SVGAGI. The CDR3 has 15 amino acids. Trimming took off 0 bases at V and 0 bases at J, with 9 bases between the two ends.